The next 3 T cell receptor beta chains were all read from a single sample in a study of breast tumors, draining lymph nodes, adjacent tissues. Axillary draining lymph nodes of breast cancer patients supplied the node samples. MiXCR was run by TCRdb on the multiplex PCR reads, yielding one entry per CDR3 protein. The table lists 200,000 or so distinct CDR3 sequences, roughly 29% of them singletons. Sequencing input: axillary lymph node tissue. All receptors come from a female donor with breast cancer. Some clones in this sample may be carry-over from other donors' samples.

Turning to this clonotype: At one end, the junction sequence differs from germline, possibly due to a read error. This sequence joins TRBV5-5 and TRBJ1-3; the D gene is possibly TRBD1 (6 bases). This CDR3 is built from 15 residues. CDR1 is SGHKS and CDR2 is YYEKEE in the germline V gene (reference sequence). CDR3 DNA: TGTGCCAGCGGCTTAGCGGGGGCCGCTGGAAACACCATATATTTT. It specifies CASGLAGAAGNTIYF.

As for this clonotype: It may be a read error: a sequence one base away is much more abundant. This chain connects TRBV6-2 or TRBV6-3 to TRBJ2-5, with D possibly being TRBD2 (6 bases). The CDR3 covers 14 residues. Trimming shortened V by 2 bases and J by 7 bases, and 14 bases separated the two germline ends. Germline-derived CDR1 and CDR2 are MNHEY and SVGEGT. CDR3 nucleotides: TGTGCCAGCAGTTACGCTAGCGCCTTAGGGACCCAGTACTTC. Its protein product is CASSYASALGTQYF.

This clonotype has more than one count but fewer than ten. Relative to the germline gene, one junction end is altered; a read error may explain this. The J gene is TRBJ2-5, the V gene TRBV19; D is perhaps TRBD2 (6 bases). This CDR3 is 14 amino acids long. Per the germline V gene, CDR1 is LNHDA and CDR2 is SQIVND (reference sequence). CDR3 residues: CAGSIGEDPRTQYF. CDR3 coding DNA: TGTGCCGGTAGTATAGGGGAGGACCCCCGGACCCAGTACTTC.